Sequencing of this T cell receptor beta chain was carried out in a study of beta chain features in type 1 diabetes. Across the study: What patients shared with healthy donors was a similar profile of age, gender and cell yields.

CD4+ naive, central memory, regulatory and stem cell-like memory cells were sorted via CD45RO/CCR7/CD25/CD127/CD95/CD27. In all sorted populations, purity surpassed 95%. Since all of the isolated RNA was reverse transcribed, expressed TCRB transcripts were what got sequenced. The repertoire was sequenced with immunoSEQ multiplex PCR; TCRdb's copy has only in-frame clones and lacks some. Here the sample spans about 370,000 clones, around 10% being singletons. This clone came up a few times. Its antigen remains unknown. Points from the study as a whole: In the patient group, naive, central memory and Treg TCRB repertoires seemed more alike than in the healthy donor group. A moderate, significant TCRB CDR3 shortening appeared in type 1 diabetes across four CD4+ subsets.

The V gene lost 6 bases and the J gene lost 1 base, with 9 bases spanning the gap. Germline values: CDR1 SGHAT, CDR2 FQNNGV. CDR3 length equals 14 residues. The sequenced material came from central memory CD4+ T cells from blood. This clonotype was obtained from a man between 25 and 39 years old with type 1 diabetes. The chain joins TRBV11-2 to TRBJ2-2, with unresolved D. The CDR3 region has the DNA TGTGCCAGCAGGGTTCGACTGAACACCGGGGAGCTGTTTTTT. As protein: CASRVRLNTGELFF.